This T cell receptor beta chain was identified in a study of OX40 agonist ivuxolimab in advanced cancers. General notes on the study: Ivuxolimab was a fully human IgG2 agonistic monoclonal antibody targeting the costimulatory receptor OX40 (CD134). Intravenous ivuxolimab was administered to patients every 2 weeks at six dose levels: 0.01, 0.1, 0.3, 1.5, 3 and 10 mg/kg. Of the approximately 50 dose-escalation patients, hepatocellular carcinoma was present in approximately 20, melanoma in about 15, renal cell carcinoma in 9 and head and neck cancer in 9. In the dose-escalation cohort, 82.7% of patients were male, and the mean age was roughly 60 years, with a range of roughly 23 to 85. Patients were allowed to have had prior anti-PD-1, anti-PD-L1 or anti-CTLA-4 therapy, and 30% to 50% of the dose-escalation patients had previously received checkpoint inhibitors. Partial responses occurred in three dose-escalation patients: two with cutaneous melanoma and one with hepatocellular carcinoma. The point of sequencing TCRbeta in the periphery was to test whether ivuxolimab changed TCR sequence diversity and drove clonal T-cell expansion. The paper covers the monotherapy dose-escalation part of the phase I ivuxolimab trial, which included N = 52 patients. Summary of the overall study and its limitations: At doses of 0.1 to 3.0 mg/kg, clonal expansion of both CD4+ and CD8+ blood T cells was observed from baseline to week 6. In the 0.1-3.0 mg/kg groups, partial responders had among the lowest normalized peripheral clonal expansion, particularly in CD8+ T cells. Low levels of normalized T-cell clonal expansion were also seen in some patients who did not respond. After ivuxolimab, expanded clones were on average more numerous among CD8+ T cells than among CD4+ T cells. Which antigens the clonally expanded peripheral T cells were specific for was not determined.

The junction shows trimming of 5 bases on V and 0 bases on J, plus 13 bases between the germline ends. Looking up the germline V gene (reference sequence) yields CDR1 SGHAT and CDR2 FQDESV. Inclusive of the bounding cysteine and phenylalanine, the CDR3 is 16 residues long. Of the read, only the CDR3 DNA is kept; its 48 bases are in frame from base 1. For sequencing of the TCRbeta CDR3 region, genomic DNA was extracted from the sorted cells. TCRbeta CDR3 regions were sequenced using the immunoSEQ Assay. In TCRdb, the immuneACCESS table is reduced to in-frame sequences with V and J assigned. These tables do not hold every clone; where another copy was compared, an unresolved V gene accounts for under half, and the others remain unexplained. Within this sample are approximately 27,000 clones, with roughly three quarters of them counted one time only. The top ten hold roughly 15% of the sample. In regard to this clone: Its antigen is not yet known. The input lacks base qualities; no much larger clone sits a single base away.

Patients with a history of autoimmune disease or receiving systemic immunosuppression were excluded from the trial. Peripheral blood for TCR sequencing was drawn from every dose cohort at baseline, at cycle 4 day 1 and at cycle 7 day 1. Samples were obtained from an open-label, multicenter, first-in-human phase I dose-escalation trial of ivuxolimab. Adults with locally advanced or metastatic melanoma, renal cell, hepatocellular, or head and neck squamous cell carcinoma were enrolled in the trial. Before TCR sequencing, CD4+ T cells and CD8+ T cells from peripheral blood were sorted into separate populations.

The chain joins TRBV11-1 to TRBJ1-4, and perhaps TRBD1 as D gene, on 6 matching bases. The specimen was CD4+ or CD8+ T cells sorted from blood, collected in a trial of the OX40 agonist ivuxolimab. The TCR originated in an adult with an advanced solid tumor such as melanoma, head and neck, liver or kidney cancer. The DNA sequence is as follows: TGTGCCAGCAGCCAGACAGGAATCTCAACTAATGAAAAACTGTTTTTT. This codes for CASSQTGISTNEKLFF.